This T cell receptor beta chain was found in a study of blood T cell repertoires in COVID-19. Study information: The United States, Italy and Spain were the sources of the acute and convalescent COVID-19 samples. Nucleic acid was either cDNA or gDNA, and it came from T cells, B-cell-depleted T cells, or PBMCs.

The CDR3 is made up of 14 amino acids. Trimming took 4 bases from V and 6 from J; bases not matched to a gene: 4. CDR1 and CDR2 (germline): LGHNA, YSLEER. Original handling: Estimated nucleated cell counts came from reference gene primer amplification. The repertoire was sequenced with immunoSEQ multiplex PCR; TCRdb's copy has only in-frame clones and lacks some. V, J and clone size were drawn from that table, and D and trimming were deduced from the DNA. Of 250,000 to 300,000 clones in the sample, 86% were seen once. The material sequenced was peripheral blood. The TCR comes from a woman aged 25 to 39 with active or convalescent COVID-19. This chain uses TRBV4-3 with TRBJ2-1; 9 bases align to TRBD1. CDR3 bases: TGCGCCAGCAGCCGACAGACAGGGGGCAATGAGCAGTTCTTC. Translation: CASSRQTGGNEQFF.